The clone carrying this TCR beta chain was seen a few times. Its target is not known. This sample stems from a study of T cells in Graves' hyperthyroidism and ophthalmopathy. Study-level results: Most clonotypes expanded in thyroid above 0.001 were likewise present in blood.

The TCR beta CDR3 regions underwent amplification using RNA transcripts as the source. HTBI primers were the set used in a first-round RT-PCR of the TCR CDR3. TCRdb re-called the multiplex PCR reads through MiXCR, storing one row per CDR3 protein. The sample has some 770,000 distinct CDR3 sequences, approximately 16% seen once. When ophthalmopathy did not progress within 18 months, Graves' hyperthyroidism was considered stable. Fresh 10 ml peripheral blood yielded PBMCs. The CDR3 runs 16 residues. From germline, CDR1 is SGDLS and CDR2 YYNGEE. The junction had 3 bases not matched to a gene; V was cut back by 2 bases and J by 0 bases.

Sequencing was done on a sample of blood. This rearrangement joins TRBV9 to TRBJ2-1; the match to TRBD1 covers 9 bases. The source is a young man with Graves' hyperthyroidism. The CDR3 loop reads CASSVGQGSSYNEQFF. In DNA form, the CDR3 reads TGTGCCAGCAGCGTCGGACAGGGGAGCTCCTACAATGAGCAGTTCTTC.